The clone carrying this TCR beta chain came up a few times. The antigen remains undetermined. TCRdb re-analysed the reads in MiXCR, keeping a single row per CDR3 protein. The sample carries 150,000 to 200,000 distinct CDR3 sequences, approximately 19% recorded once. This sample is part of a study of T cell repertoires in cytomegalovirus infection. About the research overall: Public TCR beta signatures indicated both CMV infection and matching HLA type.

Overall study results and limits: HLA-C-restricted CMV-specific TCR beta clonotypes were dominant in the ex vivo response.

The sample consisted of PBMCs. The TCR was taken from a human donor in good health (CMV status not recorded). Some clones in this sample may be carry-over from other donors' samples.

The CDR3 region is CSARGAGDQPQHF. The DNA of the CDR3 is TGCAGTGCTAGAGGAGCAGGGGACCAGCCCCAGCATTTT. This chain uses TRBV20-1 with TRBJ1-5; TRBD1 might be the D (6 bases). The CDR3 is made up of 13 amino acids. CDR1 is DFQATT, CDR2 SNEGSKA, per germline (reference sequence). Trimming stripped 1 base from V and 7 bases from J, with 11 bases between.